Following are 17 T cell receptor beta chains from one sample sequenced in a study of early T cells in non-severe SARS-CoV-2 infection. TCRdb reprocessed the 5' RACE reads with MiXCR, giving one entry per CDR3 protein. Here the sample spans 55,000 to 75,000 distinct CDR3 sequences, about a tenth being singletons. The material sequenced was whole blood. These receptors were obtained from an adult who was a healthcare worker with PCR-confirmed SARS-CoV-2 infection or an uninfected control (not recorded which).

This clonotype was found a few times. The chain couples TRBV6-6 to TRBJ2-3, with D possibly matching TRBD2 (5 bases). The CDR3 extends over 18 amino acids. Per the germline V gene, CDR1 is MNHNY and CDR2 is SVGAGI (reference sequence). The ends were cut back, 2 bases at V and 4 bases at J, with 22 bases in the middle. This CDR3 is CASSYPLKRGNHADTQYF. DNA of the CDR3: TGTGCCAGCAGTTACCCCCTTAAAAGAGGGAATCATGCAGATACGCAGTATTTT.

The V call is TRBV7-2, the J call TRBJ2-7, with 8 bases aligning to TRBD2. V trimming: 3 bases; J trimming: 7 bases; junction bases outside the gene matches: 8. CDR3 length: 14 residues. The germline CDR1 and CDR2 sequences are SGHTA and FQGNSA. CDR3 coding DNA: TGTGCCAGCAGCTTTTCCAGCGGGAGCGAGGAGCAGTACTTC. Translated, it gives CASSFSSGSEEQYF.

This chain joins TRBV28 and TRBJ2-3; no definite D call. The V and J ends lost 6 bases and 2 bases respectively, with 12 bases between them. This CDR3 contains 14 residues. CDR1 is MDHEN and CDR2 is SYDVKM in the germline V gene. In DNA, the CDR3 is TGTGCCAGCAGCCAAGAAATACCCACAGATACGCAGTATTTT. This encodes CASSQEIPTDTQYF.

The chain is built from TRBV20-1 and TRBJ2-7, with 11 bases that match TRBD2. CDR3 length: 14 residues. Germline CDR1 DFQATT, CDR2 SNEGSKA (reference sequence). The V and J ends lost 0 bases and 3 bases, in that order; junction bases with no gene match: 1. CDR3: CSARDLAGGYEQYF. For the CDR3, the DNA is TGCAGTGCTAGAGACCTAGCGGGGGGCTACGAGCAGTACTTC.

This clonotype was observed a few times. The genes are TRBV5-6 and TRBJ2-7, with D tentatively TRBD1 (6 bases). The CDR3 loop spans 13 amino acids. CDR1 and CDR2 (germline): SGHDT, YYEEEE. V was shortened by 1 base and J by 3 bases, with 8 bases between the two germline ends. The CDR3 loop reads CASSLKDSYEQYF. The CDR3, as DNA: TGTGCCAGCAGCTTGAAGGACAGCTACGAGCAGTACTTC.

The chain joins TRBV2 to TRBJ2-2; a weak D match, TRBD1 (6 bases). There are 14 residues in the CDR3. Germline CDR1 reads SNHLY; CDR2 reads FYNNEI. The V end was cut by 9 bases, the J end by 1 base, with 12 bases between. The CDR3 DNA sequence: TGTGCCAGTACCCGGGACATGAACACCGGGGAGCTGTTTTTT. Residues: CASTRDMNTGELFF.

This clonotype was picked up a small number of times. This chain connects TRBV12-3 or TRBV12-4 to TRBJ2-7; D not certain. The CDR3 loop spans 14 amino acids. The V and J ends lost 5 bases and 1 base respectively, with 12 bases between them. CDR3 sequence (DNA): TGTGCCAGCAGTCCCTGGAAGGGTTCCTACGAGCAGTACTTC. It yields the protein CASSPWKGSYEQYF.

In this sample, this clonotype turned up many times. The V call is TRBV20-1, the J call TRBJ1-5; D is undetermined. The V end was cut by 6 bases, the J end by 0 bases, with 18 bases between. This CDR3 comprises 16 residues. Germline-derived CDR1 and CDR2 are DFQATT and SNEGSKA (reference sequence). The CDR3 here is CSAAREGHYSNQPQHF. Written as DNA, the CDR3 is TGCAGTGCCGCGAGGGAGGGCCACTATAGCAATCAGCCCCAGCATTTT.

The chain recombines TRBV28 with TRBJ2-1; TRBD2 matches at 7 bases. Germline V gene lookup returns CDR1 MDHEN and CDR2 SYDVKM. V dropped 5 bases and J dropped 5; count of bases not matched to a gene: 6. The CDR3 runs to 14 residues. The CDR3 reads CASSVSGKNNEQFF. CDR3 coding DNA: TGTGCCAGCAGTGTCAGCGGGAAGAACAATGAGCAGTTCTTC.

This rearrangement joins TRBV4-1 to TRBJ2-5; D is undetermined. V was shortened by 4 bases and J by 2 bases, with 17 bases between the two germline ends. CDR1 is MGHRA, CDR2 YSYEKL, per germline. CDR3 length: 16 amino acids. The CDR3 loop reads CASSRLLVRGQETQYF. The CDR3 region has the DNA TGCGCCAGCAGCCGACTTCTGGTTAGAGGACAAGAGACCCAGTACTTC.

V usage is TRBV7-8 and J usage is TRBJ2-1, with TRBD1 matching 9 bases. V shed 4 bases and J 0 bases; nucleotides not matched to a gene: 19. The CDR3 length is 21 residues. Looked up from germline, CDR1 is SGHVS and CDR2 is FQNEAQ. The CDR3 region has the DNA TGTGCCAGCAGCTCACCCACCAGGACAGGGGCCCATGAAAGCTCCTACAATGAGCAGTTCTTC. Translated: CASSSPTRTGAHESSYNEQFF.

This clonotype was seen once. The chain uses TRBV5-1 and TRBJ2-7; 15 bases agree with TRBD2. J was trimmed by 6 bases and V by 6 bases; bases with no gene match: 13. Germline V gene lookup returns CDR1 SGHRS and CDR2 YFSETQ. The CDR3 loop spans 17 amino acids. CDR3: CASTGLAGGIGLGEQYF. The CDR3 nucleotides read TGCGCCAGCACGGGACTAGCGGGAGGAATTGGACTGGGCGAGCAGTACTTC.

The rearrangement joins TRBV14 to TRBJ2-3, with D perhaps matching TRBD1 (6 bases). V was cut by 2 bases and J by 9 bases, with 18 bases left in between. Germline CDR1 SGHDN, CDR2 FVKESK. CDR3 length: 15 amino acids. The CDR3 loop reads CASSQNSGGPITQYF. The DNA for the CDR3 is TGTGCCAGCAGCCAAAATTCTGGGGGCCCTATAACGCAGTATTTT.

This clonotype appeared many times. In DNA form, the CDR3 reads TGTGCCAGCAGCATGACGTGGGGGACCGGGGAGCTGTTTTTT. Amino acid sequence: CASSMTWGTGELFF. This sequence joins TRBV6-4 and TRBJ2-2; D might be TRBD1 or TRBD2, each matching 5 bases. Germline V gene lookup returns CDR1 MRHNA and CDR2 SNTAGT. V lost 6 bases and J lost 5, with 13 bases in between. This CDR3 has 14 residues.

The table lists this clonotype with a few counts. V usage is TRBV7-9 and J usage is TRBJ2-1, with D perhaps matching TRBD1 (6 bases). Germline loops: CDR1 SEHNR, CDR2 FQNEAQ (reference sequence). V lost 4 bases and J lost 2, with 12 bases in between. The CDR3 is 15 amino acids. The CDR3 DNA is TGTGCCAGCAGCTCTCGAGGACAGACCTACAATGAGCAGTTCTTC. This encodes CASSSRGQTYNEQFF.

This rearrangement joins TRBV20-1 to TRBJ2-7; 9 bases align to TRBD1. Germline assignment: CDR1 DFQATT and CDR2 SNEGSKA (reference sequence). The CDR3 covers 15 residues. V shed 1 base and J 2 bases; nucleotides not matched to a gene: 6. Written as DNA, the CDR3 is TGCAGTGCTAGAGCAGACAGGGGGGACCCCTACGAGCAGTACTTC. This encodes CSARADRGDPYEQYF.

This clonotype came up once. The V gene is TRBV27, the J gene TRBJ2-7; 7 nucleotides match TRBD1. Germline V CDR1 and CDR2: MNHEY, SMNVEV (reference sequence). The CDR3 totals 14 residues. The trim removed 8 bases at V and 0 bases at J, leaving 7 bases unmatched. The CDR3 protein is CASGRDRNSYEQYF. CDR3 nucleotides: TGTGCCAGCGGACGGGACAGAAACTCCTACGAGCAGTACTTC.